The 18 T cell receptor beta chains listed next were all sequenced from one sample in a study of T cells expressing NK-cell markers. TCRdb derives one entry per CDR3 protein from the 5' RACE reads, leaving out DNA. The sample's table shows almost 450,000 distinct CDR3 sequences. The sample consisted of blood T cells: a sorted CD56 or NKG2C T cell subset, CD4+ or CD8+ T cells, or bulk PBMC T cells (not recorded which). The receptors here all came from a woman between 18 and 75 years old in good health.

J is TRBJ1-1 and V is TRBV5-1; TCRdb gives TRBD1 as the D gene, but with no DNA this cannot be confirmed. In germline, CDR1 is SGHRS, CDR2 YFSETQ. This CDR3 has 13 residues. The CDR3 protein is CASSAGRVGGAFF.

The chain employs TRBV6-1 and TRBJ2-1; TCRdb's D gene call, TRBD2, goes unchecked for lack of DNA. This CDR3 region has 13 residues. Germline V gene data show CDR1 as MNHNS and CDR2 as SASEGT. CDR3 sequence: CASKGSGMDEQFF.

The gene calls are TRBV5-1 and TRBJ2-2; no DNA is available, so the TRBD1 call from TCRdb remains unchecked. The CDR3 spans 13 residues. Germline assignment: CDR1 SGHRS and CDR2 YFSETQ. Here the CDR3 reads CASGQPNTGELFF.

V usage is TRBV7-2 and J usage is TRBJ1-5; TCRdb indicates TRBD1, and absent DNA this call remains unverified. Germline CDR1 SGHTA, CDR2 FQGNSA. The CDR3 is 13 amino acids. CDR3 sequence: CASSRGTNQPQHF.

The chain joins TRBV5-1 to TRBJ2-2; the TRBD2 assignment by TCRdb is unverifiable without DNA. Germline V gene lookup returns CDR1 SGHRS and CDR2 YFSETQ. The CDR3 is 13 residues long. The CDR3 sequence: CASSFRAAGELFF.

The rearrangement links TRBV4-3 to TRBJ2-1; no DNA is available, so the TRBD2 call from TCRdb remains unchecked. The CDR3 is 17 amino acids. The germline CDR1 and CDR2 sequences are LGHNA and YSLEER. The CDR3 sequence is CASSQEDGLAVYNEQFF.

The chain couples TRBV18 to TRBJ1-3. CDR1 KGHSH and CDR2 LQKENI come from the germline V gene. The CDR3 is 16 amino acids. The CDR3: CASSPLGRNSGNTIYF.

The chain carries TRBV11-2 and TRBJ2-1; TCRdb reports TRBD1, a call that lacks DNA to check it against. The CDR3 totals 16 residues. The germline gives CDR1 SGHAT, CDR2 FQNNGV. CDR3 sequence: CASSLRGGPSYNEQFF.

The chain employs TRBV29-1 and TRBJ2-1; TCRdb selects TRBD1, and the lack of DNA leaves this call unchecked. The length of the CDR3 is 15 residues. Germline assignment: CDR1 SQVTM and CDR2 ANQGSEA. CDR3 residues: CSVVSDTMIYNEQFF.

The chain has TRBV20-1 and TRBJ2-5; TCRdb proposes TRBD2, but this gene call is untestable without DNA. The CDR3 extends over 14 amino acids. CDR1 DFQATT and CDR2 SNEGSKA come from the germline V gene (reference sequence). The CDR3 is CSAGGLAGRETQYF.

The chain has TRBV7-2 and TRBJ2-7; the TCRdb D gene call, TRBD1, has no DNA to confirm it. This CDR3 region has 16 residues. CDR1 and CDR2 (germline): SGHTA, FQGNSA. The CDR3 sequence is CASSREGQVTSYEQYF. Full variable domain (outside the CDR3, taken from reference TRBV7-2 and TRBJ2-7): GAGVSQSPSNKVTEKGKDVELRCDPISGHTALYWYRQSLGQGLEFLIYFQGNSAPDKSGLPSDRFSAERTGGSVSTLTIQRTQQEDSAVYLCASSREGQVTSYEQYFGPGTRLTVT.

This chain connects TRBV6-1 to TRBJ1-4. Germline V gene lookup returns CDR1 MNHNS and CDR2 SASEGT. The CDR3 runs 13 residues. Here the CDR3 reads CASSRSVEEKLFF.

J is TRBJ2-6 and V is TRBV2. The CDR3 length is 13 residues. Germline V lookup: CDR1 SNHLY, CDR2 FYNNEI. This CDR3 reads CASMRSGANVLTF.

The J gene is TRBJ1-2, the V gene TRBV7-2; lacking DNA, the TRBD1 call made by TCRdb goes unchecked. Looked up from germline, CDR1 is SGHTA and CDR2 is FQGNSA. This CDR3 is built from 13 residues. This CDR3 is CASRTGQIYGYTF.

The gene calls are TRBV19 and TRBJ1-5; lacking DNA, the TRBD1 call made by TCRdb goes unchecked. There are 17 residues in the CDR3. The germline CDR1 and CDR2 sequences are LNHDA and SQIVND (reference sequence). The CDR3 sequence: CASSIAGTGYSNQPQHF.

The gene calls are TRBV20-1 and TRBJ1-2; the TCRdb D gene call, TRBD1, has no DNA to confirm it. CDR3 size: 13 residues. In germline, CDR1 is DFQATT, CDR2 SNEGSKA (reference sequence). The CDR3 loop is CSAPGQGLYGYTF.

The J gene is TRBJ2-2, the V gene TRBV20-1; lacking DNA, the TRBD1 call made by TCRdb goes unchecked. Germline V lookup: CDR1 DFQATT, CDR2 SNEGSKA (reference sequence). CDR3 length equals 15 residues. The CDR3 loop is CSAPTWDTNTGELFF.

The CDR3 reads CASSQNRGWAFF. This sequence joins TRBV12-3 or TRBV12-4 and TRBJ2-1. This CDR3 contains 12 residues.